This record concerns one T cell receptor (beta chain) sequence. Germline V gene lookup returns CDR1 SGHVS and CDR2 FNYEAQ. Trimming shortened V by 2 bases and J by 1 base, and 17 bases separated the two germline ends. This CDR3 spans 17 amino acids. Clones were sequenced by immunoSEQ multiplex PCR, and TCRdb holds only the in-frame ones, with some missing. The sample consists of 210,000 or so clones, 84% of them appearing once. The sample belongs to a study of blood T cell repertoires in COVID-19. Study as a whole: COVID-19 samples, acute and convalescent, were from the United States, Italy and Spain.

Assignment of participants to cohorts was predicated upon participant-reported clinical history. Cohort 3 recovery required two negative PCRs, clearance, or symptom resolution. The gene calls are TRBV7-6 and TRBJ2-5; D might be TRBD2 (7 bases). The receptor comes from a man aged 60 to 69 who had recovered from COVID-19. Material: PBMCs or T cells enriched from blood (not recorded which). In nucleotides, the CDR3 is TGTGCCAGCAGCTTATCCGCGGGGGCCCCAGGCCAAGAGACCCAGTACTTC. Translating gives CASSLSAGAPGQETQYF. The variable domain in full, completed from reference TRBV7-6 and TRBJ2-5, reads GAGVSQSPRYKVTKRGQDVALRCDPISGHVSLYWYRQALGQGPEFLTYFNYEAQQDKSGLPNDRFSAERPEGSISTLTIQRTEQRDSAMYRCASSLSAGAPGQETQYFGPGTRLLVL.